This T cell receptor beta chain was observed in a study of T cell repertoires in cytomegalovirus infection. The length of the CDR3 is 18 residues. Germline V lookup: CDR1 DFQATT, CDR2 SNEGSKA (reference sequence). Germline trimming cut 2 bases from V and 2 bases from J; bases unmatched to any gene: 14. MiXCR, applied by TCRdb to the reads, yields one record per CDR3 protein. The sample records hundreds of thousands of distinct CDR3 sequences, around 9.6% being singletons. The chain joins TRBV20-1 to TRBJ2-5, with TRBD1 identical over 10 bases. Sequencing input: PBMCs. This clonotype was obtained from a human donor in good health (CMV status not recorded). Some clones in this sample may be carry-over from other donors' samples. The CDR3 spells CSARRGTGAPLGQETQYF. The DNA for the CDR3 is TGCAGTGCTAGACGGGGGACAGGGGCCCCCTTAGGACAAGAGACCCAGTACTTC.